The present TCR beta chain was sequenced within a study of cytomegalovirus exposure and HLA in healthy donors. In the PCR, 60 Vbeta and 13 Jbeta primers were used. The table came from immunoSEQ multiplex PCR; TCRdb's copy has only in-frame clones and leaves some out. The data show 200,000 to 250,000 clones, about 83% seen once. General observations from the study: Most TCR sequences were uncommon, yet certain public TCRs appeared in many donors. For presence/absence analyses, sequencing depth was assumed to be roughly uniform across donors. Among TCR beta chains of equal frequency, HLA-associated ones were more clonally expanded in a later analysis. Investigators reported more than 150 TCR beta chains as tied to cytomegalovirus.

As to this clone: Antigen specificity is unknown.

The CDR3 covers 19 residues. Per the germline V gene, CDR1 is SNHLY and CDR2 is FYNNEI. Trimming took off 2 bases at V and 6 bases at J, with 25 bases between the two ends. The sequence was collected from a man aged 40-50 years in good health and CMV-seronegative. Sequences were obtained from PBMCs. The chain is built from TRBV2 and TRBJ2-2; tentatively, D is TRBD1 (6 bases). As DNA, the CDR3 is TGTGCCAGCAGTGAAATTTATTCTTCCGGGACAAGAGCGGCCGGGGAGCTGTTTTTT. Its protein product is CASSEIYSSGTRAAGELFF.